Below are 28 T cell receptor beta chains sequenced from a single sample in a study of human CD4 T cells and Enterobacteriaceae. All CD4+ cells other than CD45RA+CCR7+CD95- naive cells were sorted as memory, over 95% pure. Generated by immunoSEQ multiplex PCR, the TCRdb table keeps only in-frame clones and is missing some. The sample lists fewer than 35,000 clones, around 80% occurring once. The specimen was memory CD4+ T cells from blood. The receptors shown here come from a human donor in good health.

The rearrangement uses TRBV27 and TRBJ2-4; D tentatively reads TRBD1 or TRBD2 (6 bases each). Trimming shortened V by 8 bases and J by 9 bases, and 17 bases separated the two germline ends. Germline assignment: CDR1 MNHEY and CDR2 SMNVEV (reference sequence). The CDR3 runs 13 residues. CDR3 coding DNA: TGTGCCAGCCTGAACAGGGTGGGGGGCATTCAGTACTTC. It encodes CASLNRVGGIQYF.

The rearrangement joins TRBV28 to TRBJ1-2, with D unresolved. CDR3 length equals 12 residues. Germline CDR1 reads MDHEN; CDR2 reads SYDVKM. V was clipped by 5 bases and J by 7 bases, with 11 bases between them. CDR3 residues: CASSAARGGYTF. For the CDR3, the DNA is TGTGCCAGCAGTGCAGCCAGAGGTGGCTACACCTTC.

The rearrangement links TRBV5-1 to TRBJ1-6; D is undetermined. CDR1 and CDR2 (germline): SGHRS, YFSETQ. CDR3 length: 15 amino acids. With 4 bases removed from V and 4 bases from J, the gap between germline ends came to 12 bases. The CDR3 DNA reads TGCGCCAGCAGCCAAGACCAGCTTTATAATTCACCCCTCCACTTT. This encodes CASSQDQLYNSPLHF.

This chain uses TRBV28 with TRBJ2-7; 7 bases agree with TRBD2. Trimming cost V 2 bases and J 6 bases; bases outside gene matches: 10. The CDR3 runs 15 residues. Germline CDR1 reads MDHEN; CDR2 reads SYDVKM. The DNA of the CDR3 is TGTGCCAGCAGTTTAGCGGGCGGGAGAGGTCGCGAGCAGTACTTC. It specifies CASSLAGGRGREQYF. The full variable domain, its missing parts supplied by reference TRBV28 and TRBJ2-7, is DVKVTQSSRYLVKRTGEKVFLECVQDMDHENMFWYRQDPGLGLRLIYFSYDVKMKEKGDIPEGYSVSREKKERFSLILESASTNQTSMYLCASSLAGGRGREQYFGPGTRLTVT.

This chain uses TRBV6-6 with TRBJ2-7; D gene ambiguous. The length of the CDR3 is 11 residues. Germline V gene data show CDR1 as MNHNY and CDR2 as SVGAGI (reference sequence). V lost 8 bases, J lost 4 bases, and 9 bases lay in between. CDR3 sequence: CASAALYEQYF. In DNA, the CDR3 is TGTGCCAGCGCGGCGTTGTACGAGCAGTACTTC.

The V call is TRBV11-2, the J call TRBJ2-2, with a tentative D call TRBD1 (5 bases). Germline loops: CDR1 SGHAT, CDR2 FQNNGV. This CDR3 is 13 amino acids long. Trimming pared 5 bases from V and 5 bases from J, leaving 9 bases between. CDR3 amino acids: CASSLRETGELFF. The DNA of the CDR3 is TGTGCCAGCAGCCTCAGGGAAACCGGGGAGCTGTTTTTT.

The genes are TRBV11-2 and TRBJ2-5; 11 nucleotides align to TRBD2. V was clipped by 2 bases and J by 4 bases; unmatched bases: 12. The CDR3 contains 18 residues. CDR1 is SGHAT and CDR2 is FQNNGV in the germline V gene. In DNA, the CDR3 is TGTGCCAGCAGCTTAAGATTAGCGGGAGGGGCTTCATCAGAGACCCAGTACTTC. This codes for CASSLRLAGGASSETQYF.

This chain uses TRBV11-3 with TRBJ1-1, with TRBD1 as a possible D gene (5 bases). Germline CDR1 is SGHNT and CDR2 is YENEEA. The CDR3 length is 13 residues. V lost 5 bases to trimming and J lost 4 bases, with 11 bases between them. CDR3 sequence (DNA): TGTGCCAGCAGCCAGGGTCAGGGCACTGAAGCTTTCTTT. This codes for CASSQGQGTEAFF.

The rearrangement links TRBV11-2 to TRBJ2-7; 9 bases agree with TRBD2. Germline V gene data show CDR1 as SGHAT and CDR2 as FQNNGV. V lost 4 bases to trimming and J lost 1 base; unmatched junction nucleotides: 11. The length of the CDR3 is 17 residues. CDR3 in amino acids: CASSSEHLAGSSYEQYF. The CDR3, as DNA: TGTGCCAGCAGCTCGGAACACCTAGCGGGATCGTCCTACGAGCAGTACTTC.

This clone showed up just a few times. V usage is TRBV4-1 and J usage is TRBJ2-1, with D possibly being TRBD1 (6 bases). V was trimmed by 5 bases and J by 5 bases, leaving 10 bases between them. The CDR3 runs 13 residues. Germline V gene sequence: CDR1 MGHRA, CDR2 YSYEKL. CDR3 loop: CASSKGDNNEQFF. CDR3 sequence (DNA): TGCGCCAGCAGCAAAGGGGACAACAATGAGCAGTTCTTC.

Here the CDR3 reads CASSLADSLSGTQYF. CDR3 DNA sequence: TGTGCCAGCAGCTTGGCCGATAGTCTTTCCGGGACGCAGTATTTT. The chain is built from TRBV5-4 and TRBJ2-3; D gene uncertain. The V and J ends lost 0 bases and 9 bases respectively, with 17 bases between them. The CDR3 consists of 15 residues. Germline CDR1 is SGHNT and CDR2 is YYREEE (reference sequence).

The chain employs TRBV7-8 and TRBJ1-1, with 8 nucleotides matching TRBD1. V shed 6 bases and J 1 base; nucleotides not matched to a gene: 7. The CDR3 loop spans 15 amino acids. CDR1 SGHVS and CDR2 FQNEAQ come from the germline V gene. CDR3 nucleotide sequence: TGTGCCAGCAGGTCACAGGGGACAGGGAACACTGAAGCTTTCTTT. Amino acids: CASRSQGTGNTEAFF. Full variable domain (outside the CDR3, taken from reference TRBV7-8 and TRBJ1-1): GAGVSQSPRYKVAKRGQDVALRCDPISGHVSLFWYQQALGQGPEFLTYFQNEAQLDKSGLPSDRFFAERPEGSVSTLKIQRTQQEDSAVYLCASRSQGTGNTEAFFGQGTRLTVV.

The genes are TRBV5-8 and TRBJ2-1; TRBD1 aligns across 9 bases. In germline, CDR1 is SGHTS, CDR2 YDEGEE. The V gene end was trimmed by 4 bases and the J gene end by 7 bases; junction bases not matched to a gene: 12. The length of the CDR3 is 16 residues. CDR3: CASSRNAGTGINEQFF. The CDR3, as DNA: TGTGCCAGCAGCCGAAATGCCGGGACAGGGATAAATGAGCAGTTCTTC.

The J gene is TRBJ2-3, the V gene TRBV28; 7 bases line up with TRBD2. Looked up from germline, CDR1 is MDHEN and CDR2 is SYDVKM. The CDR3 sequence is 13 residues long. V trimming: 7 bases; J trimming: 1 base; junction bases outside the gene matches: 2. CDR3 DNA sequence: TGTGCCAGCATGGCGGGGGGCACAGATACGCAGTATTTT. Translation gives CASMAGGTDTQYF.

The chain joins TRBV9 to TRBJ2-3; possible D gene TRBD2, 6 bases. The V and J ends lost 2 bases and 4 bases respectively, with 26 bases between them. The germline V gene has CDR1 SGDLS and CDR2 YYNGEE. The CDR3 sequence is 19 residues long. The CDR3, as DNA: TGTGCCAGCAGCGTCCCCGGAGGCGGCGGGATCGGGAGCCCAGATACGCAGTATTTT. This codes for CASSVPGGGGIGSPDTQYF.

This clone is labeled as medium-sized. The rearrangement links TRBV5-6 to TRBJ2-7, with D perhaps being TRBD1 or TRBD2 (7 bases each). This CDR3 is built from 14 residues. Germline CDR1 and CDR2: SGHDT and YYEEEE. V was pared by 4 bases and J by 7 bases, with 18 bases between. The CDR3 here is CASSHRGLGREQYF. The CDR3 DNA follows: TGTGCCAGCAGCCACAGGGGCCTCGGGAGGGAGCAGTACTTC.

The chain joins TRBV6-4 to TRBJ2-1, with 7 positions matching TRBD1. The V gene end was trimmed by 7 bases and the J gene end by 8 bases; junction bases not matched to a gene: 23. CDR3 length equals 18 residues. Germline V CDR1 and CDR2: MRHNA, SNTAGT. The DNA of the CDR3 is TGTGCCAGCATTTCCTTCAACAGGGGCGGATCAACTCGAGATGAGCAGTTCTTC. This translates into CASISFNRGGSTRDEQFF.

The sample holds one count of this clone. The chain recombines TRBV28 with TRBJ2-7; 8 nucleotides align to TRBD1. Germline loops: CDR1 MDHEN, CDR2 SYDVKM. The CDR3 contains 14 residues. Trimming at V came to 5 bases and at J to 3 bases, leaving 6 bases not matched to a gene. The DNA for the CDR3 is TGTGCCAGCAGTCCCAGGGACAGGAACTACGAGCAGTACTTC. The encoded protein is CASSPRDRNYEQYF. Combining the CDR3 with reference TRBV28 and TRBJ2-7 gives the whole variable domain DVKVTQSSRYLVKRTGEKVFLECVQDMDHENMFWYRQDPGLGLRLIYFSYDVKMKEKGDIPEGYSVSREKKERFSLILESASTNQTSMYLCASSPRDRNYEQYFGPGTRLTVT.

The CDR3 spells CASSIVGTGHTDTQYF. The CDR3 DNA reads TGTGCCAGTAGTATAGTTGGGACAGGGCACACAGATACGCAGTATTTT. V and J are TRBV19 and TRBJ2-3; 9 nucleotides match TRBD1. This CDR3 region has 16 residues. The germline CDR1 and CDR2 sequences are LNHDA and SQIVND (reference sequence). The junction had 4 bases not matched to a gene; V was cut back by 1 base and J by 2 bases. Based on the CDR3 plus reference TRBV19 and TRBJ2-3, the full variable domain is DGGITQSPKYLFRKEGQNVTLSCEQNLNHDAMYWYRQDPGQGLRLIYYSQIVNDFQKGDIAEGYSVSREKKESFPLTVTSAQKNPTAFYLCASSIVGTGHTDTQYFGPGTRLTVL.

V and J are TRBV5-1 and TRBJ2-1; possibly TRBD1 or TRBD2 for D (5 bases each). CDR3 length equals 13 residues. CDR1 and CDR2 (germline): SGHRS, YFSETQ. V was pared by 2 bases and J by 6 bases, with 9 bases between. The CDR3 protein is CASSFEGPNEQFF. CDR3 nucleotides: TGCGCCAGCAGCTTTGAGGGGCCCAATGAGCAGTTCTTC.

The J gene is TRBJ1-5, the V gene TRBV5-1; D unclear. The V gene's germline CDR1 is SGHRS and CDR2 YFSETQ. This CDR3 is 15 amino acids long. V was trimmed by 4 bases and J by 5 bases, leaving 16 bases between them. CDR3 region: CASSLDHSEHQPQHF. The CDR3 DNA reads TGCGCCAGCAGCCTGGACCACAGCGAACATCAGCCCCAGCATTTT.

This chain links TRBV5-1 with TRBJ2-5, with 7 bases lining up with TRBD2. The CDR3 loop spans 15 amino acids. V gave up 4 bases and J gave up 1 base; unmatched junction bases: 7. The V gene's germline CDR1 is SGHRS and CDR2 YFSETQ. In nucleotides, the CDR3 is TGCGCCAGCAGCGGTCGCGGCGGGGGCCAAGAGACCCAGTACTTC. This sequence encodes CASSGRGGGQETQYF.

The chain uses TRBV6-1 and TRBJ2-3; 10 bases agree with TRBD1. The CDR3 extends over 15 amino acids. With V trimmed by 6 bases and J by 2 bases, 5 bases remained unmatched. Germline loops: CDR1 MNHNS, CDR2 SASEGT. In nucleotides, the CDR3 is TGTGCCAGCAGACCCGGGACAGGGGTCACAGATACGCAGTATTTT. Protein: CASRPGTGVTDTQYF.

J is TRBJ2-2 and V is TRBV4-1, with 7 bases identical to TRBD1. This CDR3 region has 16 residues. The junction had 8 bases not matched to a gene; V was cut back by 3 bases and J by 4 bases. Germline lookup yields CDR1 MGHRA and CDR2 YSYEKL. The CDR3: CASSHPTGPITGELFF. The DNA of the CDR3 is TGCGCCAGCAGCCACCCGACAGGGCCGATCACCGGGGAGCTGTTTTTT.

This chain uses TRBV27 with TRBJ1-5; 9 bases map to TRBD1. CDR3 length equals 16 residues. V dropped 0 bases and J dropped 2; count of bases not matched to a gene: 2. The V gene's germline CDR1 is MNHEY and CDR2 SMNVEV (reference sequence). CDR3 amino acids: CASSLSTGGGNQPQHF. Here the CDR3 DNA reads TGTGCCAGCAGTTTATCGACAGGGGGGGGCAATCAGCCCCAGCATTTT.

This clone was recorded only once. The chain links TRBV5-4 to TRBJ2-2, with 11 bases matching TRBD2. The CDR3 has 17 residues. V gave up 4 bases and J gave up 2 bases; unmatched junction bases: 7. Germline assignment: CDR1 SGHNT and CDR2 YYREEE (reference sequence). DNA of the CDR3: TGTGCCAGCAGCACAACTAGCGGGGGCCCTAACACCGGGGAGCTGTTTTTT. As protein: CASSTTSGGPNTGELFF.

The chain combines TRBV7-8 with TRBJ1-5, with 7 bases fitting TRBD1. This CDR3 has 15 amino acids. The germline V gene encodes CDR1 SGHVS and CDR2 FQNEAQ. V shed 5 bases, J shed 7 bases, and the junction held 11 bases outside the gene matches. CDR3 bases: TGTGCCAGCAGCAGGCAACAGGGGAGGGAACAGCCCCAGCATTTT. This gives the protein CASSRQQGREQPQHF.

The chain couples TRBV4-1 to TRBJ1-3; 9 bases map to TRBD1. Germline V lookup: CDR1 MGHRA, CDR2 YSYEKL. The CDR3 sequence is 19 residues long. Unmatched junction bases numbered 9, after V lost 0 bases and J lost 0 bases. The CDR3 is CASSQEPGQGSFSGNTIYF. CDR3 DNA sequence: TGCGCCAGCAGCCAAGAACCGGGACAGGGCTCCTTCTCTGGAAACACCATATATTTT.